These 31 T cell receptor beta chains share one sample of origin, sequenced in a study of human T cells and chemical hapten exposure. As for time point: pre-sensitization, week 0. Sample treatment: therapeutic diphenylcyclopropenone sensitization with weekly scalp DPC. TCRdb processed the RACE reads anew with MiXCR; each CDR3 protein has one entry. The table lists roughly 40,000 distinct CDR3 sequences, roughly an eighth of them singletons. Sequencing used whole blood, obtained in connection with sensitization to the hapten diphenylcyclopropenone (DPC). The receptors were gathered from a woman in her thirties with alopecia areata. Some clones in this sample may be carry-over from other donors' samples.

The sample holds a few counts of this clonotype. The chain recombines TRBV28 with TRBJ2-7, with D maybe TRBD2 (6 bases). The CDR3 consists of 13 residues. Trimming left V 5 bases short and J 6 bases short, with 14 bases between. The germline V gene encodes CDR1 MDHEN and CDR2 SYDVKM. In DNA form, the CDR3 reads TGTGCCAGCAGTCCGGGGACTCCCCCCGAGCAGTACTTC. It codes for CASSPGTPPEQYF.

This clonotype is labeled as medium-sized. This chain connects TRBV28 to TRBJ1-1, with D perhaps TRBD1 (6 bases). Germline-derived CDR1 and CDR2 are MDHEN and SYDVKM. Deletions cut 2 bases from V and 4 bases from J, with 11 bases between. CDR3 length: 14 residues. CDR3 loop: CASSLIGGSTEAFF. DNA of the CDR3: TGTGCCAGCAGTTTAATAGGGGGGAGCACTGAAGCTTTCTTT.

The V call is TRBV6-6, the J call TRBJ2-1; TRBD2 matches at 7 bases. The CDR3 extends over 13 amino acids. J gave up 5 bases and V 7 bases, and 5 bases lay outside the gene matches. Looked up from germline, CDR1 is MNHNY and CDR2 is SVGAGI (reference sequence). The CDR3 is CASTRESHNEQFF. The CDR3 DNA reads as TGTGCCAGCACGCGGGAGTCCCACAATGAGCAGTTCTTC.

In its sample, this clonotype was seen many times. V usage is TRBV29-1 and J usage is TRBJ1-1; D perhaps matches TRBD1 (6 bases). V was clipped by 2 bases and J by 7 bases, with 11 bases between them. CDR3 length equals 12 residues. Per germline, CDR1 SQVTM and CDR2 ANQGSEA. CDR3 bases: TGCAGCGTTGAACGGCCAGGGGTTGAAGCTTTCTTT. Protein product: CSVERPGVEAFF.

The genes are TRBV6-5 and TRBJ1-1, with D possibly matching TRBD1 (5 bases). This CDR3 has 13 residues. With 7 bases removed from V and 4 bases from J, the gap between germline ends came to 13 bases. Germline lookup yields CDR1 MNHEY and CDR2 SVGAGI. The CDR3 DNA is TGTGCCAGCATGCCCGGGACGGGCACTGAAGCTTTCTTT. Translated: CASMPGTGTEAFF.

The V and J genes are TRBV6-2 or TRBV6-3 and TRBJ1-4; 8 bases map to TRBD1. The trim removed 6 bases at V and 5 bases at J, leaving 5 bases unmatched. CDR3 length: 14 residues. Germline CDR1 is MNHEY and CDR2 is SVGEGT. CDR3 residues: CASRRTGRNEKLFF. DNA of the CDR3: TGTGCCAGCAGGAGGACAGGGAGGAATGAAAAACTGTTTTTT.

V is TRBV13 and J is TRBJ2-3; possible D gene TRBD1, 5 bases. CDR1 is PRHDT, CDR2 FYEKMQ, per germline (reference sequence). The V gene lost 5 bases and the J gene lost 0 bases, with 12 bases spanning the gap. CDR3 length: 15 residues. In nucleotides, the CDR3 is TGTGCCAGCAGCGAAGGGGCAGCTAGCACAGATACGCAGTATTTT. As protein: CASSEGAASTDTQYF.

This rearrangement joins TRBV28 to TRBJ2-5; D gene unclear. Germline assignment: CDR1 MDHEN and CDR2 SYDVKM. Deletions cut 2 bases from V and 4 bases from J, with 5 bases between. This CDR3 spans 12 amino acids. The DNA of the CDR3 is TGTGCCAGCAGTTTACGCCTAGAGACCCAGTACTTC. Its translation: CASSLRLETQYF.

This clonotype showed up many times. The chain joins TRBV5-1 to TRBJ1-2; 7 bases are a match to TRBD1. V shed 1 base, J shed 4 bases, and the junction held 7 bases outside the gene matches. This CDR3 comprises 15 residues. The germline CDR1 and CDR2 sequences are SGHRS and YFSETQ. The CDR3, as DNA: TGCGCCAGCAGCTTGACTACGACAGGGACCTATGGCTACACCTTC. Amino acid sequence: CASSLTTTGTYGYTF.

The chain recombines TRBV28 with TRBJ1-1; D remains ambiguous. The germline V and J ends were trimmed by 0 bases and 8 bases, with 13 bases remaining between them. The CDR3 extends over 14 amino acids. CDR1 is MDHEN, CDR2 SYDVKM, per germline. CDR3 region: CASSLWGRRPEAFF. The CDR3, as DNA: TGTGCCAGCAGTTTATGGGGCCGGCGTCCGGAAGCTTTCTTT.

In its sample, this clonotype was seen many times. This sequence joins TRBV6-6 and TRBJ1-5; TRBD1 matches 8 bases. Germline assignment: CDR1 MNHNY and CDR2 SVGAGI (reference sequence). Germline trimming cut 6 bases from V and 6 bases from J; bases unmatched to any gene: 7. The CDR3 extends over 14 amino acids. CDR3 nucleotides: TGTGCCAGCAGACCCCGGACAGGGAGTCAGCCCCAGCATTTT. As protein: CASRPRTGSQPQHF.

J is TRBJ2-1 and V is TRBV18; D possibly corresponds to TRBD2 (6 bases). Trimming took 6 bases from V and 4 from J, leaving 10 bases between them. The germline gives CDR1 KGHSH, CDR2 LQKENI. CDR3 length: 13 residues. This chain's CDR3 is CASSAGLYNEQFF. The CDR3 nucleotides are TGTGCCAGCTCCGCGGGGCTTTACAATGAGCAGTTCTTC.

The table lists this clonotype with many counts. The genes are TRBV7-3 and TRBJ2-1, with 11 bases lining up with TRBD2. Germline CDR1 reads SGHTA; CDR2 reads FQGTGA. The J segment lost 7 bases and the V segment lost 6 bases, leaving 8 bases of the junction unmatched. CDR3 length: 15 amino acids. The CDR3 here is CASRPASGRSNEQFF. As DNA, the CDR3 is TGTGCCAGCAGACCGGCTAGCGGGAGGAGTAATGAGCAGTTCTTC.

This clonotype was counted ten times or more. The V and J genes are TRBV5-1 and TRBJ2-5; D remains ambiguous. The CDR3 consists of 11 residues. V dropped 0 bases and J dropped 3 bases, with 0 bases sitting between them. Germline V gene sequence: CDR1 SGHRS, CDR2 YFSETQ. Here the CDR3 DNA reads TGCGCCAGCAGCTTGGAAGAGACCCAGTACTTC. This codes for CASSLEETQYF.

This clonotype appeared many times. V gene TRBV27 combines with J gene TRBJ2-7; D is unresolved. With 6 bases removed from V and 9 bases from J, the gap between germline ends came to 18 bases. Germline V gene data show CDR1 as MNHEY and CDR2 as SMNVEV (reference sequence). This CDR3 contains 13 residues. The CDR3 loop is CASSQVFGTGQYF. The CDR3 coding sequence is TGTGCCAGCAGCCAGGTTTTCGGTACCGGGCAGTACTTC.

In its sample, this clonotype was seen a few times. This sequence joins TRBV30 and TRBJ2-1, with D hard to call. Trimming took off 0 bases at V and 10 bases at J, with 13 bases between the two ends. The CDR3 extends over 13 amino acids. CDR1 is GTSNPN and CDR2 is SVGIG in the germline V gene (reference sequence). CDR3 sequence reads: CAWSVRRAGEQFF. DNA for the CDR3: TGTGCCTGGAGTGTACGGCGAGCCGGGGAGCAGTTCTTC.

This clonotype has at least ten counts. The gene calls are TRBV12-3 or TRBV12-4 and TRBJ2-1, with 7 positions matching TRBD2. Trimming removed 1 base from V and 4 bases from J; junction bases left unmatched: 4. The CDR3 covers 15 residues. The CDR3 region has the DNA TGTGCCAGCAGTTTAGAGGGACTACTATACAATGAGCAGTTCTTC. Encoded protein: CASSLEGLLYNEQFF.

This clonotype came up many times. The rearrangement joins TRBV5-5 to TRBJ2-1; possibly TRBD2 for D (6 bases). The CDR3 has 16 amino acids. Germline V lookup: CDR1 SGHKS, CDR2 YYEKEE (reference sequence). Trimming pared 0 bases from V and 4 bases from J, leaving 14 bases between. The CDR3 protein is CASSLGLAGIYNEQFF. CDR3 DNA: TGTGCCAGCAGCTTGGGACTCGCGGGAATTTACAATGAGCAGTTCTTC.

The table lists this clonotype with a few counts. This sequence joins TRBV6-2 or TRBV6-3 and TRBJ2-7; the match to TRBD2 covers 10 bases. The CDR3 runs to 14 residues. The V gene end was trimmed by 2 bases and the J gene end by 2 bases; junction bases not matched to a gene: 0. The germline V gene encodes CDR1 MNHEY and CDR2 SVGEGT. In nucleotides, the CDR3 is TGTGCCAGCAGTTACGGGACTAGCGCCTACGAGCAGTACTTC. This sequence encodes CASSYGTSAYEQYF.

V usage is TRBV7-9 and J usage is TRBJ2-7; 9 positions match TRBD1. Germline lookup yields CDR1 SEHNR and CDR2 FQNEAQ (reference sequence). The CDR3 totals 13 residues. V gave up 5 bases and J gave up 2 bases; unmatched junction bases: 1. CDR3 coding DNA: TGTGCCAGCAGCCGACAGGGGGCCTACGAGCAGTACTTC. Amino acid sequence: CASSRQGAYEQYF.

There are a few counts of this clonotype. J is TRBJ2-5 and V is TRBV14; D assignment may be TRBD1 or TRBD2 (5 bases each). With 3 bases removed from V and 7 bases from J, the gap between germline ends came to 15 bases. Germline V gene data show CDR1 as SGHDN and CDR2 as FVKESK. This CDR3 has 14 residues. The CDR3 nucleotides are TGTGCCAGCAGCCACCCCGGGGCTCCGGGGACCCAGTACTTC. This encodes CASSHPGAPGTQYF.

This sequence joins TRBV7-9 and TRBJ2-1; D is ambiguous. Trimming left V 5 bases short and J 6 bases short, with 14 bases between. CDR1 and CDR2 from the germline V gene are SEHNR and FQNEAQ (reference sequence). The CDR3 sequence is 14 residues long. CDR3 protein: CASSRHPSANEQFF. The DNA of the CDR3 is TGTGCCAGCAGCCGCCACCCTTCGGCCAATGAGCAGTTCTTC.

In its sample, this clonotype was seen a few times. The rearrangement joins TRBV28 to TRBJ2-3; D uncertain. The germline gives CDR1 MDHEN, CDR2 SYDVKM. The CDR3 consists of 13 residues. Trimming removed 3 bases at V and 10 bases at J, with 14 bases between. The DNA for the CDR3 is TGTGCCAGCAGTTTTGTTTCTGGTAATTCGCAGTATTTT. Translated: CASSFVSGNSQYF.

The chain links TRBV20-1 to TRBJ2-1; D assignment may be TRBD1 or TRBD2 (5 bases each). CDR1 is DFQATT and CDR2 is SNEGSKA in the germline V gene (reference sequence). The length of the CDR3 is 15 residues. With 6 bases removed from V and 8 bases from J, the gap between germline ends came to 23 bases. The CDR3 DNA follows: TGCAGTGCCGAGGGGCTAGCCCTACCTTCGGATGAGCAGTTCTTC. As protein: CSAEGLALPSDEQFF.

This clonotype was counted many times. V is TRBV4-2 and J is TRBJ1-1; D perhaps matches TRBD1 (5 bases). The CDR3 consists of 16 residues. The V gene lost 0 bases and the J gene lost 2 bases, with 13 bases spanning the gap. Germline-derived CDR1 and CDR2 are LGHNA and YNFKEQ. This CDR3 reads CASSQDFRQGNTEAFF. Here the CDR3 DNA reads TGTGCCAGCAGCCAAGATTTTAGGCAGGGAAACACTGAAGCTTTCTTT.

This clonotype was seen at least ten times. The chain links TRBV7-3 to TRBJ2-1, with no clear D. V was clipped by 9 bases and J by 2 bases, with 17 bases between them. The CDR3 spans 15 residues. Germline loops: CDR1 SGHTA, CDR2 FQGTGA. The CDR3 sequence is CASPPSAETYNEQFF. CDR3 in DNA: TGTGCCAGTCCTCCTTCGGCTGAAACCTACAATGAGCAGTTCTTC.

The chain carries TRBV15 and TRBJ1-4; D uncertain. V was trimmed by 5 bases and J by 5 bases, leaving 3 bases between them. The CDR3 loop spans 11 amino acids. Germline-derived CDR1 and CDR2 are LNHNV and YYDKDF (reference sequence). The CDR3 nucleotides read TGTGCCACCAGCCGGAATGAAAAACTGTTTTTT. Translation: CATSRNEKLFF.

This clonotype was detected a few times. The J gene is TRBJ2-5, the V gene TRBV28; 7 bases map to TRBD2. Unmatched junction bases numbered 7, after V lost 0 bases and J lost 3 bases. Per germline, CDR1 MDHEN and CDR2 SYDVKM. The CDR3 has 16 residues. The CDR3 DNA sequence: TGTGCCAGCAGTTTATGGAGGTCGGGGGGAAAAGAGACCCAGTACTTC. Translation gives CASSLWRSGGKETQYF.

This clonotype was picked up a small number of times. The J gene is TRBJ2-4, the V gene TRBV20-1, with D unclear. The germline V and J ends were trimmed by 1 base and 0 bases, with 13 bases remaining between them. CDR3 length: 16 amino acids. Germline V gene lookup returns CDR1 DFQATT and CDR2 SNEGSKA (reference sequence). The CDR3: CSARGPLPLAKNIQYF. DNA of the CDR3: TGCAGTGCTAGAGGCCCACTGCCTCTAGCCAAAAACATTCAGTACTTC.

This clonotype was seen repeatedly, ten times or more. The chain joins TRBV12-3 or TRBV12-4 to TRBJ1-5; D gene uncertain. The CDR3 has 17 residues. Trimming pared 3 bases from V and 3 bases from J, leaving 18 bases between. This CDR3 is CASSLSPDLEPNQPQHF. The CDR3, as DNA: TGTGCCAGCAGTTTGTCGCCGGACCTGGAGCCCAATCAGCCCCAGCATTTT.

The chain carries TRBV20-1 and TRBJ2-5; 7 bases map to TRBD1. The V and J ends lost 1 base and 0 bases, in that order; junction bases with no gene match: 2. CDR1 is DFQATT, CDR2 SNEGSKA, per germline (reference sequence). The CDR3 is 14 residues long. The CDR3 nucleotides are TGCAGTGCTAGAGGGGACAGCTACCAAGAGACCCAGTACTTC. This codes for CSARGDSYQETQYF.